This T cell receptor beta chain was profiled in a study of blood T cell repertoires in COVID-19. The overall study: COVID-19 samples collected from the United States, Italy and Spain covered acute and convalescent phases. T cells, B-cell-depleted T cells, or PBMCs provided the cDNA or gDNA that served as material.

Germline lookup yields CDR1 KGHSY and CDR2 FQNENV. This CDR3 is 14 amino acids long. The ends lost 6 bases at V and 5 bases at J; junction bases unmatched: 7. In the authors' methods: How many nucleated cells were present was estimated from reference gene primer amplification. This table comes from immunoSEQ multiplex PCR, and its TCRdb copy is limited to in-frame clones, with some not included. D and trimming were read from the DNA, whereas the V and J calls and clone size are those reported in that table. Of roughly 230,000 clones listed, around 83% are singletons. Exposed volunteers were people who met a COVID-19 case within 2 weeks before study entry.

The sample comprised PBMCs or T cells enriched from blood (not recorded which). The V gene is TRBV16, the J gene TRBJ1-5; 7 bases match TRBD1. The receptor comes from a woman between 50 and 59 years old who had been exposed to COVID-19. The CDR3 nucleotides read TGTGCCAGCAGTCCCGACAGGGTTGATCAGCCCCAGCATTTT. It encodes CASSPDRVDQPQHF.